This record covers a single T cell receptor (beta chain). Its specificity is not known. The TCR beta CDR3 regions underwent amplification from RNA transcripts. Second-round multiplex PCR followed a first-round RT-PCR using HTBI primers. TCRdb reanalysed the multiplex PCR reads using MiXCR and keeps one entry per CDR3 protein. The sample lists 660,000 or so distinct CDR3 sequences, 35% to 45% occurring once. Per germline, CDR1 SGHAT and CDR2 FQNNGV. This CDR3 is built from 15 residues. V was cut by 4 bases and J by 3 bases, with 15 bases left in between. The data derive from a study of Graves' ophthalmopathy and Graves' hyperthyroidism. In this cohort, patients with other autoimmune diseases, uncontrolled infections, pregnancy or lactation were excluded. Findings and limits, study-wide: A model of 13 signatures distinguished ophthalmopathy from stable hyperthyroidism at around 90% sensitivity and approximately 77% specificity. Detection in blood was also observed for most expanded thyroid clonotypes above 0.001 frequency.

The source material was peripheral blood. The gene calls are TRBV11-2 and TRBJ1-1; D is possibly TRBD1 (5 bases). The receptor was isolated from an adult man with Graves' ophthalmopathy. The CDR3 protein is CASSSPGRRDTEAFF. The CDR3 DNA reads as TGTGCCAGCAGCTCTCCGGGACGCCGAGACACTGAAGCTTTCTTT.